The table lists the clone carrying this T cell receptor beta chain with a count of one. The data are from a study of technical replicates of blood from several donors. Germline V gene lookup returns CDR1 MDHEN and CDR2 SYDVKM. The CDR3 is 14 amino acids. V lost 6 bases to trimming and J lost 4 bases, with 16 bases between them. Some clones are missing from TCRdb's copy, which holds only in-frame ones; the method was immunoSEQ multiplex PCR. The sample yields 60,000 to 90,000 clones, 95% to 97% seen once. The gene calls are TRBV28 and TRBJ2-7; perhaps TRBD1 as D (5 bases). The specimen sequenced was T cells isolated from PBMCs. This clonotype originated in a human donor in good health. The CDR3 reads CASSLQVSSYEQYF. For the CDR3, the DNA is TGTGCCAGCAGCCTACAGGTCTCATCGTACGAGCAGTACTTC.